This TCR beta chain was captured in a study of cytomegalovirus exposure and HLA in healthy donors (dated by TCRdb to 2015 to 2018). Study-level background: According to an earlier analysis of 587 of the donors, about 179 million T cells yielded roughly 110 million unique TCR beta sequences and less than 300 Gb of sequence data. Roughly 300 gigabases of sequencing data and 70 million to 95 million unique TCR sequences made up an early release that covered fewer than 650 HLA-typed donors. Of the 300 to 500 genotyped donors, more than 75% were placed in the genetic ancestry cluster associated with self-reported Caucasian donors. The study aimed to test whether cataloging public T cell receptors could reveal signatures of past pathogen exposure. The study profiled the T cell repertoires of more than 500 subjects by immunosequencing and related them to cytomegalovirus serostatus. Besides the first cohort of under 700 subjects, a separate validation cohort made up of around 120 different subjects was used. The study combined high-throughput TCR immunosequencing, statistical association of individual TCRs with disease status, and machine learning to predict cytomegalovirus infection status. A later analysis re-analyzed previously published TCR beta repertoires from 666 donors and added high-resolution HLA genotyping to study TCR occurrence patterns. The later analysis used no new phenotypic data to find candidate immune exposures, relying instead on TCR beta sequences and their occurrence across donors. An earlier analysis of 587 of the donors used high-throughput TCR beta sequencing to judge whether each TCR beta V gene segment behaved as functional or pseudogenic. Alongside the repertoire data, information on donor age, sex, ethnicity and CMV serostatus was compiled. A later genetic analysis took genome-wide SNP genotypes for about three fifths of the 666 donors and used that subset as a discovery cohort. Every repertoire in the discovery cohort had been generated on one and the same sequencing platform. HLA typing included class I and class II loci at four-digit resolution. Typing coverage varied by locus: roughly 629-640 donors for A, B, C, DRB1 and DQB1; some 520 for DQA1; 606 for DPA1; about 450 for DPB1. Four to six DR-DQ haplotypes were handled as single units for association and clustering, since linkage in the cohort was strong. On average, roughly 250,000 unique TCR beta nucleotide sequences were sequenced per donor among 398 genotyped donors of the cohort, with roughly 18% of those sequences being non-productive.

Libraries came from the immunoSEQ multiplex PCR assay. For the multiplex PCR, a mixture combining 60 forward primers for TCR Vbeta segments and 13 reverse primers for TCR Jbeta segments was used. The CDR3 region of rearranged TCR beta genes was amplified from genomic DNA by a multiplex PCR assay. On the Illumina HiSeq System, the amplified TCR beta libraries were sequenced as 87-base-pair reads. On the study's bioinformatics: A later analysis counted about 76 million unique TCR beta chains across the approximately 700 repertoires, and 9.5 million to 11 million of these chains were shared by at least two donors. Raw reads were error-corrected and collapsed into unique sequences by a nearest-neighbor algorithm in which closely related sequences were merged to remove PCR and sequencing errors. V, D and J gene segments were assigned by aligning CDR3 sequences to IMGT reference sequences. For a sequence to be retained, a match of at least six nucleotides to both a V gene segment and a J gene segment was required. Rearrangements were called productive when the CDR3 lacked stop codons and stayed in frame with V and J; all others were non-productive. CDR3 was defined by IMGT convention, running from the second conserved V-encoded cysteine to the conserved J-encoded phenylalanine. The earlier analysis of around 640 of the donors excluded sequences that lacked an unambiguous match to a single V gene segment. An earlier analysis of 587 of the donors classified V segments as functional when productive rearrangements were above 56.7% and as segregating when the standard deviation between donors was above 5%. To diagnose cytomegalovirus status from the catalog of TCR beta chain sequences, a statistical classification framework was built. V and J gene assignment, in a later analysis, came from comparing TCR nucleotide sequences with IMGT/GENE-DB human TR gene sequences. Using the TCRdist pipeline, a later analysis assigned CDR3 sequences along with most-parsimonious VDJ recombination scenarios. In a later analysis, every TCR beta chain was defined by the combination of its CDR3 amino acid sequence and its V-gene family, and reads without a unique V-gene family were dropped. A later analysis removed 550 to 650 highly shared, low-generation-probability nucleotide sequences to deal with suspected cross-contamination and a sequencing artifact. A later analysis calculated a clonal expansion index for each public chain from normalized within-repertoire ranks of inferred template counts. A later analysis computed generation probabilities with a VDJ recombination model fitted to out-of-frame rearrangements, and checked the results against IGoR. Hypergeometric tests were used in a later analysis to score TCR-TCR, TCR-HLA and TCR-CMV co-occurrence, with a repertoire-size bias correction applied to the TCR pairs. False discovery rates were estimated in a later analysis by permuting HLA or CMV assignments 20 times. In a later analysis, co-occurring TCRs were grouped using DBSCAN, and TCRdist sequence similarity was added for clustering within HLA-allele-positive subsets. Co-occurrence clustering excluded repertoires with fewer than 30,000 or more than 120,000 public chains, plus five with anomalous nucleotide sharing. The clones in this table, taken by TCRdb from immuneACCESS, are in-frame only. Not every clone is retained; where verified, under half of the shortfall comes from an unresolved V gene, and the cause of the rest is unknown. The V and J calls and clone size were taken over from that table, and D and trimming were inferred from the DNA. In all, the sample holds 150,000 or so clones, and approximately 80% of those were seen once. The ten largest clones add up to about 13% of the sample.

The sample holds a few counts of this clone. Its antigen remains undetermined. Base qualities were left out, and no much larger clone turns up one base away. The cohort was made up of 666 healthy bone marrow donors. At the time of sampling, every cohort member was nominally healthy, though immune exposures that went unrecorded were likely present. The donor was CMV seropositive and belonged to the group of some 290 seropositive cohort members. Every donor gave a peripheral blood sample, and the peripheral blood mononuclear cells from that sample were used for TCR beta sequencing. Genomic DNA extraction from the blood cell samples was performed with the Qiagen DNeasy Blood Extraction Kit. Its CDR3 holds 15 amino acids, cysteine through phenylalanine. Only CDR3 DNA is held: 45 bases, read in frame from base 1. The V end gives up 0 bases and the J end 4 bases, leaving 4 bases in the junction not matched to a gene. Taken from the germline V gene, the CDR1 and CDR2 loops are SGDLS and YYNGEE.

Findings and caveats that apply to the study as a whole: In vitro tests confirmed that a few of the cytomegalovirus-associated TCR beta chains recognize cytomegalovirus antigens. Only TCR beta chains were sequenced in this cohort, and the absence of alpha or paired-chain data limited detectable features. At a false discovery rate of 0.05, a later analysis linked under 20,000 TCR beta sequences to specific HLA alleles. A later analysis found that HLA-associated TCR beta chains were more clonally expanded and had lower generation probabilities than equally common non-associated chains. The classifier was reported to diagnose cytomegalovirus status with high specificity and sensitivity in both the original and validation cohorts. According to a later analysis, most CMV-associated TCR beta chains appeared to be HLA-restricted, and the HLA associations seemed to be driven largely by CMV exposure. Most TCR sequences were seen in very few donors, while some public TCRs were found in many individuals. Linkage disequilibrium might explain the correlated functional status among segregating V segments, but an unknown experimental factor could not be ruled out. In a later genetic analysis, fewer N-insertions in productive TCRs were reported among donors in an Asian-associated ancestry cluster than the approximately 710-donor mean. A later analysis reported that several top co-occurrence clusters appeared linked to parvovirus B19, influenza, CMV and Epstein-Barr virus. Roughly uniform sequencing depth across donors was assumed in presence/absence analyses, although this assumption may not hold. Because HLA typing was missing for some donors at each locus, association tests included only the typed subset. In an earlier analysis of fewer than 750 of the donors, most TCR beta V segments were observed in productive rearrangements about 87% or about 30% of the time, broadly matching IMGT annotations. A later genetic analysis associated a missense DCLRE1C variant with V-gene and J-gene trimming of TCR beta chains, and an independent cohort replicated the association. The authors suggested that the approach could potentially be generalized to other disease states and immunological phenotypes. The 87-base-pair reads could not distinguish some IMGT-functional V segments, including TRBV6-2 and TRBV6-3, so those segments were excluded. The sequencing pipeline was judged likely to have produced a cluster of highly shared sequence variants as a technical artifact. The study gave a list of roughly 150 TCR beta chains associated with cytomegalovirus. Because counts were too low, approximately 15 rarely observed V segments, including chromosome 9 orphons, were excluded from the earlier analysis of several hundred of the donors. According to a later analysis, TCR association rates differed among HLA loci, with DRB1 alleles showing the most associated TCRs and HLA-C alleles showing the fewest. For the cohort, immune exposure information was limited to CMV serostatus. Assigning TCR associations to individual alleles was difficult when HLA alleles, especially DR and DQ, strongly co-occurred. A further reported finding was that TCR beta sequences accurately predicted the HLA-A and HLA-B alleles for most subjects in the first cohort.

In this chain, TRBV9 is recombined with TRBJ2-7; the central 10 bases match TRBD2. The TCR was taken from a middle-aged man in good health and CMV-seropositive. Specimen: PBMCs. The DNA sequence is TGTGCCAGCAGCGTAGAACCTAGCGGGAGATACGAGCAGTACTTC. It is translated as CASSVEPSGRYEQYF.